The rows below give T cell receptor beta chains drawn from one sample of a study of blood T cell repertoires in COVID-19. TCRdb keeps only in-frame clones here, not all; method: immunoSEQ multiplex PCR. The data show 45,000 to 55,000 clones, around 90% seen once. The sample comprised peripheral blood. The source of these receptors is a human donor in a cohort sampled during active COVID-19. Each CDR3 is given with its conserved first and last residue. A D gene is named only where the DNA matches it firmly. Only some rows state a clone size, as once, few, many or a class for expanded clones.

TRBJ2-6 | TRBV19 | NA | TRBD1 | TGTGCCAGTAGCCGACAGGGAGCTGGGGCCAACGTCCTGACTTTC | CASSRQGAGANVLTF
TRBJ2-2 | TRBV7-3 | NA | NA | TGTGCCAGCAGCCCCACTAGCACCCCCGGGGAGCTGTTTTTT | CASSPTSTPGELFF
TRBJ1-1 | TRBV12-3/TRBV12-4 | NA | NA | TGTGCCACCTCAGGGGCGAACACTGAAGCTTTCTTT | CATSGANTEAFF
TRBJ1-4 | TRBV6-1 | NA | TRBD1 | TGTGCCAGCAGTGAGGACAGGCAGCGTAATGAAAAACTGTTTTTT | CASSEDRQRNEKLFF
TRBJ2-3 | TRBV6-1 | once | NA | TGTGCCAGCAGTGATGGGTTCCTACTACCTTTCACAGATACGCAGTATTTT | CASSDGFLLPFTDTQYF
TRBJ1-2 | TRBV4-1 | NA | TRBD1 | TGCGCCAGCAGCCAAGGGGAAAGACAGGGAGAGAACTTCTTC | CASSQGERQGENFF
TRBJ2-7 | TRBV4-1 | NA | TRBD1 | TGCGCCAGCAGCCAACAGCTTCAGGGGGAATTCTACGAGCAGTACTTC | CASSQQLQGEFYEQYF
TRBJ2-7 | TRBV6-6 | NA | NA | TGTGCCAGCCATCCAAGGTCACAACGGGGGGAGCAGTACTTC | CASHPRSQRGEQYF
TRBJ2-2 | TRBV19 | NA | NA | TGTGCCAGTAGTATAGTTAAGGGGGCGAACACCGGGGAGCTGTTTTTT | CASSIVKGANTGELFF
TRBJ2-6 | TRBV18 | NA | NA | TGTGCCAGCGGCACATCTGGGGCCAACGTCCTGACTTTC | CASGTSGANVLTF
TRBJ2-2 | TRBV2 | NA | TRBD1 | TGTGCCAGCAGCAGACAGGGGGCCCCCGGGGAGCTGTTTTTT | CASSRQGAPGELFF
TRBJ2-1 | TRBV18 | NA | NA | TGTGCCAGCTCACCCGCTCAGACCTACAATGAGCAGTTCTTC | CASSPAQTYNEQFF
TRBJ1-2 | TRBV6-5 | NA | NA | TGTGCCAGCAGAGACGGGGGGGACTATGGCTACACCTTC | CASRDGGDYGYTF
TRBJ2-3 | TRBV5-6 | NA | NA | TGTGCCAGCAGCTGGGCCCCCGAAGCGGCTAGCACAGATACGCAGTATTTT | CASSWAPEAASTDTQYF
TRBJ1-2 | TRBV30 | NA | TRBD1 | TGTGCCTGGAGCCGGGACAGGTATAAAGGGGCCAATGGCTACACCTTC | CAWSRDRYKGANGYTF
TRBJ1-2 | TRBV2 | NA | NA | TGTGCCAGCAGTGAGGGCCCGAGGACAGCCTATGGCTACACCTTC | CASSEGPRTAYGYTF
TRBJ2-2 | TRBV2 | NA | NA | TGTGCCAGCATCGTAGCGGTTCAGGCCACCGGGGAGCTGTTTTTT | CASIVAVQATGELFF
TRBJ2-3 | TRBV3-1/TRBV3-2 | once | TRBD2 | TGTGCCAGCAGCCAATTTAGCGGGGGGGGGACAGATACGCAGTATTTT | CASSQFSGGGTDTQYF
TRBJ2-1 | TRBV6-5 | NA | NA | TGTGCCAGCGCTCCCAGAGCGGCCCTCTACAATGAGCAGTTCTTC | CASAPRAALYNEQFF
TRBJ2-3 | TRBV24-1 | NA | NA | TGTGCCACCAGTGCGAGGAGTCCAGATACGCAGTATTTT | CATSARSPDTQYF
TRBJ1-1 | TRBV10-3 | NA | NA | TGTGCCATCAGTCCCGGAGGAGTTATGTCCACTGAAGCTTTCTTT | CAISPGGVMSTEAFF
TRBJ2-7 | TRBV3-1/TRBV3-2 | NA | TRBD2 | TGTGCCAGCAGCCAATCGGTGTCAGCGGGAGGCGAGCAGTACTTC | CASSQSVSAGGEQYF
TRBJ1-5 | TRBV27 | NA | NA | TGTGCCAGCAGCCAACAGGGCCAAGGAGATCAGCCCCAGCATTTT | CASSQQGQGDQPQHF
TRBJ2-5 | TRBV7-3 | NA | TRBD2 | TGTGCCAGCAGCTTAACGGGGACTAGCGGGAGTGGGGAGACCCAGTACTTC | CASSLTGTSGSGETQYF
TRBJ1-5 | TRBV5-1 | NA | TRBD1 | TGCGCCAGCAGCTTGGGGACAGGGGGCACGCCCCAGCATTTT | CASSLGTGGTPQHF
TRBJ1-2 | TRBV4-2 | NA | TRBD1 | TGTGCCAGCAGCCAAGATCTAGGACAGGGTATTAGGAATGGCTACACCTTC | CASSQDLGQGIRNGYTF
TRBJ2-7 | TRBV9 | NA | NA | TGTGCCAGCAGCGTAGGGAGGGGCACGAGGTACGAGCAGTACTTC | CASSVGRGTRYEQYF
TRBJ2-2 | TRBV12-3/TRBV12-4 | NA | NA | TGTGCCAGCAGTTTCCGTAACACCGGGGAGCTGTTTTTT | CASSFRNTGELFF
TRBJ2-3 | TRBV3-1/TRBV3-2 | NA | NA | TGTGCCAGCAGCCAAGTTCTCACAGATACGCAGTATTTT | CASSQVLTDTQYF
TRBJ2-1 | TRBV21-1 | NA | NA | TGTGCCAGCAGCAAAGCCACTAGCGGGAGGGCCTGCAATGAGCAGTTCTTC | CASSKATSGRACNEQFF
TRBJ2-7 | TRBV19 | NA | NA | TGTGCCAGTAGTACCCGGACTGGGGAAGGGGGTAAGCAGTACTTC | CASSTRTGEGGKQYF
TRBJ2-7 | TRBV5-6 | NA | NA | TGTGCCAGCAGCCCCCCCCCGACAGGACAAGCTATAATCTACGAGCAGTACTTC | CASSPPPTGQAIIYEQYF
TRBJ1-2 | TRBV4-3 | NA | NA | TGCGCCAGCAGCCAAGATCTTACAGAAATGAACTATGGCTACACCTTC | CASSQDLTEMNYGYTF
TRBJ2-7 | TRBV2 | NA | NA | TGTGCCAGCAGTAAGGAAGGGAGGTACGAGCAGTACTTC | CASSKEGRYEQYF
TRBJ2-3 | TRBV4-2 | NA | TRBD2 | TGTGCCAGCAGCCCTGGGAGCGGGAGTGGCACAGATACGCAGTATTTT | CASSPGSGSGTDTQYF
TRBJ1-3 | TRBV29-1 | NA | NA | TGCAGCGTTTACGGAGAAGGCACTGGAAACACCATATATTTT | CSVYGEGTGNTIYF
TRBJ2-7 | TRBV3-1/TRBV3-2 | NA | NA | TGTGCCAGCAGCCAAGATGTGCGCTACGAGCAGTACTTC | CASSQDVRYEQYF
TRBJ2-5 | TRBV4-1 | few | TRBD2 | TGCGCCAGCAGCGAGGGACTAGCGGGAGGGCCTGGGACCCAGTACTTC | CASSEGLAGGPGTQYF
TRBJ2-5 | TRBV15 | NA | NA | TGTGCCACCAGCAGTATACAGGGAGTTGGGGGAGAGACCCAGTACTTC | CATSSIQGVGGETQYF
TRBJ2-2 | TRBV9 | NA | NA | TGTGCCAGCAGCTCCCAGGGCCAGGGCACCGGGGAGCTGTTTTTT | CASSSQGQGTGELFF